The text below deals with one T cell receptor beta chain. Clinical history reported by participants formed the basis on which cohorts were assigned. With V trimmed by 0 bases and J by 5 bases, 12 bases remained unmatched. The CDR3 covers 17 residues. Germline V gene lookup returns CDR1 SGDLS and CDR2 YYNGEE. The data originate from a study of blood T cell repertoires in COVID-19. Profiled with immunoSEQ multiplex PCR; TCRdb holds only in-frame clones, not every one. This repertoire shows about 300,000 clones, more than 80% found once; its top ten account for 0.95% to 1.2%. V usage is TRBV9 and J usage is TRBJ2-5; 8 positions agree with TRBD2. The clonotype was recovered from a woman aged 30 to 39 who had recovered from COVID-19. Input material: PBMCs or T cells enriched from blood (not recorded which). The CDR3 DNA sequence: TGTGCCAGCAGCGTAGCGGGAGCGGGAGACTCCAAGGAGACCCAGTACTTC. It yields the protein CASSVAGAGDSKETQYF.